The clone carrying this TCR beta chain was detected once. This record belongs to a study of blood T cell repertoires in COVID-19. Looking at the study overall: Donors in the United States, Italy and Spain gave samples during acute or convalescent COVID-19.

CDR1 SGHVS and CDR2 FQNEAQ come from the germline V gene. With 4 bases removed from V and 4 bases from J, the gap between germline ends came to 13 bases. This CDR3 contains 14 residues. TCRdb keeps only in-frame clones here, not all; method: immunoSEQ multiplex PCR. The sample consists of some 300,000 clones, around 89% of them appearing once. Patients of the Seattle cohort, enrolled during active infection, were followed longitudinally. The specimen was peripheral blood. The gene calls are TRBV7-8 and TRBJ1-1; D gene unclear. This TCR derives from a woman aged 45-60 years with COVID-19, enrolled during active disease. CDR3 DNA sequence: TGTGCCAGCAGCTCCGTTCGGGTTGGCACTGAAGCTTTCTTT. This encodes CASSSVRVGTEAFF.